This T cell receptor (beta chain) was sequenced for a study of blood T cell repertoires in COVID-19. TCRdb keeps only in-frame clones here, not all; method: immunoSEQ multiplex PCR. This repertoire shows roughly 100,000 clones, about four fifths found once; its top ten account for 4% to 6%. CDR1 and CDR2 (germline): SGHTA, FQGNSA. This CDR3 has 15 residues. V was shortened by 5 bases and J by 1 base, with 12 bases between the two germline ends. The source material was peripheral blood. This sequence originates from a man between 60 and 75 years old with acute or convalescent COVID-19. V usage is TRBV7-2 and J usage is TRBJ1-5, with unresolved D. CDR3 nucleotides: TGTGCCAGCAGCCCTCTCAGAGGGAGCAATCAGCCCCAGCATTTT. Protein: CASSPLRGSNQPQHF.